This TCR beta chain is drawn from a study of shared clonotypes between healthy human individuals. Findings of the study overall: The study generally estimated greater richness for naive than memory subsets.

In the case of this clone: What it binds is unknown.

CD4+ cell separation produced CD45RA+ naive and CD45RA-negative memory subsets. It was across several immunoSEQ plates that each subset's genomic DNA was evenly split. Profiling relied on immunoSEQ multiplex PCR, and the TCRdb table lists in-frame clones only, not all of them. The profile shows about 2.4 million clones, more than 85% of them singletons. Trimming took 3 bases from V and 7 from J; bases not matched to a gene: 8. The CDR3 is made up of 14 amino acids. Germline V gene data show CDR1 as MNHEY and CDR2 as SMNVEV (reference sequence). What was sequenced was naive CD4+ T cells from PBMCs. As to subset: CD45RA+ positively selected. The genes are TRBV27 and TRBJ2-5, with 7 bases matching TRBD1. This clonotype was obtained from a man aged 18 to 35 in good health. Some clones in this sample may be carry-over from other donors' samples. The DNA of the CDR3 is TGTGCCAGCAGTTTGGGATTCCGGACAGGGACCCAGTACTTC. Residues: CASSLGFRTGTQYF.